This T cell receptor (beta chain) was sequenced during a study of OX40 agonist ivuxolimab in advanced cancers. Study summary: The group had a mean age of roughly 65 years, ranged from roughly 23 to 79, and was 82.7% male. Study-level points and caveats: Also present in some nonresponders was a low level of normalized T-cell clonal expansion.

This CDR3 comprises 13 residues. The germline V gene has CDR1 KGHSH and CDR2 LQKENI. V was trimmed by 5 bases and J by 1 base, leaving 8 bases between them. To note about this clone: Its antigen is unknown.

Exclusion applied to patients with autoimmune disease history or systemic immunosuppression. Sequencing was performed with immunoSEQ multiplex PCR; in TCRdb, only in-frame clones are kept and a portion is missing. The sample consists of 70,000 or so clones, approximately 90% of them appearing once. The rearrangement links TRBV18 to TRBJ2-5, with D perhaps TRBD1 or TRBD2 (5 bases each). Source: CD4+ or CD8+ T cells sorted from blood, taken in a trial of the OX40 agonist ivuxolimab. The receptor's source is an adult with an advanced solid tumor such as melanoma, head and neck, liver or kidney cancer. CDR3 nucleotide sequence: TGTGCCAGCTCATCGGGGACCCAAGAGACCCAGTACTTC. It specifies CASSSGTQETQYF.